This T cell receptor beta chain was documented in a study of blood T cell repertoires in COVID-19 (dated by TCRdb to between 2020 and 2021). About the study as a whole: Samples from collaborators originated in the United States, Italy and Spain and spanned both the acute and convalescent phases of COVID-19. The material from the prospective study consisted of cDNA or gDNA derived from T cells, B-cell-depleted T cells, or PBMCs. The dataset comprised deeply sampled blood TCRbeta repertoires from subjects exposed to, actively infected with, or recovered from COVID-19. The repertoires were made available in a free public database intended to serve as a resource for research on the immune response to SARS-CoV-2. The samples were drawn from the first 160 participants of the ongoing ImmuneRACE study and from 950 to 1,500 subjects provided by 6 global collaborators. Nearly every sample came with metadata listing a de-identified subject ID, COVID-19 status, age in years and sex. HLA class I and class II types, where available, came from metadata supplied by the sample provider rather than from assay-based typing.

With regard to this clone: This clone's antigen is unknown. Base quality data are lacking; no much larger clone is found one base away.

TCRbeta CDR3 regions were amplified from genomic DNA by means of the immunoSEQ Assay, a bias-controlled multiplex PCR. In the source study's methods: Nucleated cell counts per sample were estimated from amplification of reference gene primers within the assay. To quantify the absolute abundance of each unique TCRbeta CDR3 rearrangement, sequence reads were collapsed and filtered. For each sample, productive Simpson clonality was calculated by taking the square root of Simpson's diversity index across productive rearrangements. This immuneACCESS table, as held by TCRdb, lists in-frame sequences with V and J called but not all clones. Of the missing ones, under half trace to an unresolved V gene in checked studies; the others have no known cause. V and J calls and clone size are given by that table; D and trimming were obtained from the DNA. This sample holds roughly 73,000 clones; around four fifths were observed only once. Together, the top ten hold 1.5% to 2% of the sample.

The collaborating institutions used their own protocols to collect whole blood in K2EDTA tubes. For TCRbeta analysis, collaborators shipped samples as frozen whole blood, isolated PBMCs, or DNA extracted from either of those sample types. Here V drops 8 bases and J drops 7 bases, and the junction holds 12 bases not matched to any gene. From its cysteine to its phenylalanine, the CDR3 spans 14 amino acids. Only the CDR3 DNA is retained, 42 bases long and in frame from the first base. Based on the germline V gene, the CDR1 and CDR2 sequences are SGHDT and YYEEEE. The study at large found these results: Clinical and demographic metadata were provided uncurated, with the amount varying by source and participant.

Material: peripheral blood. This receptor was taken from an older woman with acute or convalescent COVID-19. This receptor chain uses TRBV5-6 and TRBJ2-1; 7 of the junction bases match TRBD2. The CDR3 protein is CASQMTGGPNEQFF. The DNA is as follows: TGTGCCAGTCAGATGACGGGAGGCCCTAATGAGCAGTTCTTC.